These 14 T cell receptor beta chains originate from one sample sequenced in a study of blood T cell repertoires in COVID-19. The method was immunoSEQ multiplex PCR; TCRdb's version includes in-frame clones alone and lacks a portion of them. The sample has some 400,000 clones, 70% to 85% seen once. Sequencing used peripheral blood. The receptors were gathered from a human donor with acute or convalescent COVID-19. The donor label of this sample is uncertain.

The rearrangement joins TRBV18 to TRBJ1-1, with D maybe TRBD1 (6 bases). Germline V gene lookup returns CDR1 KGHSH and CDR2 LQKENI. V dropped 2 bases and J dropped 0 bases, with 10 bases sitting between them. The CDR3 is 15 amino acids. CDR3 loop: CASSPTGPLNTEAFF. The DNA for the CDR3 is TGTGCCAGCTCACCAACAGGGCCCTTGAACACTGAAGCTTTCTTT. Full variable domain (missing parts from reference TRBV18 and TRBJ1-1): NAGVMQNPRHLVRRRGQEARLRCSPMKGHSHVYWYRQLPEEGLKFMVYLQKENIIDESGMPKERFSAEFPKEGPSILRIQQVVRGDSAAYFCASSPTGPLNTEAFFGQGTRLTVV.

The V and J genes are TRBV7-9 and TRBJ1-1, with a possible D match to TRBD1 (6 bases). V was clipped by 1 base and J by 10 bases, with 10 bases between them. Germline-derived CDR1 and CDR2 are SEHNR and FQNEAQ (reference sequence). This CDR3 has 12 amino acids. This chain's CDR3 is CASSLDRAVAFF. The CDR3 DNA sequence: TGTGCCAGCAGCTTAGACAGGGCGGTAGCTTTCTTT.

The rearrangement joins TRBV7-2 to TRBJ1-1; the D gene is possibly TRBD1 (5 bases). Germline CDR1 is SGHTA and CDR2 is FQGNSA. V was shortened by 4 bases and J by 2 bases, with 11 bases between the two germline ends. This CDR3 has 14 residues. DNA for the CDR3: TGTGCCAGCAGCTCATCCAGGGTTAACACTGAAGCTTTCTTT. Translated, it gives CASSSSRVNTEAFF. The variable domain in full, with the rest retrieved from reference TRBV7-2 and TRBJ1-1, is GAGVSQSPSNKVTEKGKDVELRCDPISGHTALYWYRQSLGQGLEFLIYFQGNSAPDKSGLPSDRFSAERTGGSVSTLTIQRTQQEDSAVYLCASSSSRVNTEAFFGQGTRLTVV.

This chain uses TRBV14 with TRBJ2-3; 7 bases match TRBD1. Germline V gives CDR1 SGHDN, CDR2 FVKESK. The CDR3 contains 14 residues. With V trimmed by 4 bases and J by 10 bases, 11 bases remained unmatched. The CDR3 reads CASSPLDRADAQYF. The CDR3 region has the DNA TGTGCCAGCAGCCCCCTCGACAGGGCCGATGCGCAGTATTTT.

The J gene is TRBJ2-1, the V gene TRBV27; TRBD1 agrees at 8 bases. Per the germline V gene, CDR1 is MNHEY and CDR2 is SMNVEV (reference sequence). The CDR3 consists of 15 residues. The trim removed 2 bases at V and 3 bases at J, leaving 3 bases unmatched. The CDR3 nucleotides read TGTGCCAGCAGTTTAGACAGGGGCTACTACAATGAGCAGTTCTTC. The encoded protein is CASSLDRGYYNEQFF.

V gene TRBV12-3 or TRBV12-4 combines with J gene TRBJ1-1; no clear D gene. Trimming pared 5 bases from V and 5 bases from J, leaving 12 bases between. The CDR3 is made up of 13 amino acids. The CDR3 DNA reads TGTGCCAGCAGTCCAACGCGGGCAACTGAAGCTTTCTTT. The encoded protein is CASSPTRATEAFF.

A single count supports this clone. The chain uses TRBV5-6 and TRBJ1-5; possible D gene TRBD1, 6 bases. The CDR3 loop spans 17 amino acids. The germline gives CDR1 SGHDT, CDR2 YYEEEE. With 0 bases removed from V and 6 bases from J, the gap between germline ends came to 19 bases. CDR3 nucleotides: TGTGCCAGCAGCTTGGGGCCCCCAGCAGGGGCAAGTCAGCCCCAGCATTTT. Amino acid sequence: CASSLGPPAGASQPQHF.

The chain has TRBV27 and TRBJ1-1, with 9 bases lining up with TRBD1. Germline V CDR1 and CDR2: MNHEY, SMNVEV (reference sequence). With 3 bases clipped from V and 5 bases from J, the junction kept 10 bases outside the gene matches. This CDR3 comprises 16 residues. CDR3 in amino acids: CASSFGNRGRGTEAFF. In DNA form, the CDR3 reads TGTGCCAGCAGTTTTGGTAACAGGGGGCGCGGGACTGAAGCTTTCTTT.

The chain links TRBV27 to TRBJ2-7; D is unclear. V was clipped by 7 bases and J by 4 bases, with 5 bases between them. The CDR3 sequence is 10 residues long. Germline CDR1 reads MNHEY; CDR2 reads SMNVEV (reference sequence). The CDR3 reads CASILYEQYF. CDR3 sequence (DNA): TGTGCCAGCATCTTATACGAGCAGTACTTC.

This chain connects TRBV2 to TRBJ2-1; 9 nucleotides line up with TRBD1. The CDR3 runs to 13 residues. V shed 8 bases and J 9 bases; nucleotides not matched to a gene: 8. Germline V gene data show CDR1 as SNHLY and CDR2 as FYNNEI. The CDR3 DNA reads TGTGCCAGCGTACAGGGGGCCAGGAGTGAGCAGTTCTTC. Translation: CASVQGARSEQFF.

V gene TRBV6-1 combines with J gene TRBJ2-5; D ambiguous. CDR3 length equals 14 residues. Germline V gene data show CDR1 as MNHNS and CDR2 as SASEGT. Deletions cut 1 base from V and 7 bases from J, with 13 bases between. CDR3 sequence: CASSEGTVRGTQYF. The CDR3 nucleotides are TGTGCCAGCAGTGAAGGAACGGTCCGTGGGACCCAGTACTTC.

The chain links TRBV5-6 to TRBJ1-4, with 7 nucleotides matching TRBD1. J lost 0 bases, V lost 2 bases, and 7 bases had no gene match. The germline V gene has CDR1 SGHDT and CDR2 YYEEEE. CDR3 length: 17 amino acids. Written as DNA, the CDR3 is TGTGCCAGCAGCTTTGGTGTCGGGACAGCAACTAATGAAAAACTGTTTTTT. Translating gives CASSFGVGTATNEKLFF.

As DNA, the CDR3 is TGTGCCAGCAGCTTCGGACAGGGAAGCTTCTATGGCTACACCTTC. This gives the protein CASSFGQGSFYGYTF. The chain couples TRBV11-2 to TRBJ1-2; 8 bases fit TRBD1. CDR1 is SGHAT and CDR2 is FQNNGV in the germline V gene. Trimming took 3 bases from V and 4 from J; bases not matched to a gene: 7. The CDR3 is 15 amino acids.

The rearrangement links TRBV12-3 or TRBV12-4 to TRBJ1-1; TRBD1 matches at 7 bases. The CDR3 covers 12 residues. The V segment lost 7 bases and the J segment 10 bases; nucleotides outside the gene matches: 9. The CDR3 coding sequence is TGTGCCAGCATCCGAGACAGGGTAGGAGCTTTCTTT. It translates to CASIRDRVGAFF.